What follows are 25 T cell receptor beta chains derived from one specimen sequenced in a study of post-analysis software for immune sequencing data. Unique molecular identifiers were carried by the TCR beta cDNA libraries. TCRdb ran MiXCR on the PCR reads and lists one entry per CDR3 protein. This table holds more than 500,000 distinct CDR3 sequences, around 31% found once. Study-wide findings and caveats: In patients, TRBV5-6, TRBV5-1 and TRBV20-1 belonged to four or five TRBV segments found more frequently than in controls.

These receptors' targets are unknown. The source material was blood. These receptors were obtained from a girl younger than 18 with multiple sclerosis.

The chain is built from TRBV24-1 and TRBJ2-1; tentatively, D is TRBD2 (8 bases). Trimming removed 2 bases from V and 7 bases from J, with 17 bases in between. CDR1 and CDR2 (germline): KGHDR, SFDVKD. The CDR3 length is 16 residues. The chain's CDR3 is CATSDYRQGGGNEQFF. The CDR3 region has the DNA TGTGCCACCAGTGATTACCGACAGGGCGGGGGGAATGAGCAGTTCTTC.

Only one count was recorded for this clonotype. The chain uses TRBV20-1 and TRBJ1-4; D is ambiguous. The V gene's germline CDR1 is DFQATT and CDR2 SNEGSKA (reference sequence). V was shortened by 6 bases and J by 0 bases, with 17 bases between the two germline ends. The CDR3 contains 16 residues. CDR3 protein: CSAPALYGTTNEKLFF. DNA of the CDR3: TGCAGTGCCCCAGCCTTATACGGTACAACTAATGAAAAACTGTTTTTT.

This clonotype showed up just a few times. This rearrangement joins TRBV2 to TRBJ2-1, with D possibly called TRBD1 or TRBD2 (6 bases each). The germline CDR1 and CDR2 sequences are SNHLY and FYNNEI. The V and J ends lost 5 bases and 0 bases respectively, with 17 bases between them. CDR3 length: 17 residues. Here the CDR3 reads CASSREGGLISYNEQFF. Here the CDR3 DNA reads TGTGCCAGCAGTCGAGAGGGGGGCTTGATCTCCTACAATGAGCAGTTCTTC.

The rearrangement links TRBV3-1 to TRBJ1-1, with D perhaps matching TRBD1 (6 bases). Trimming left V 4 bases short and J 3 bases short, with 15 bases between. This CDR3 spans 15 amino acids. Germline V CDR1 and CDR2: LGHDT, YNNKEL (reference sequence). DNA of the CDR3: TGTGCCAGCAGCCTGGGCAGTAGGGGGTACACTGAAGCTTTCTTT. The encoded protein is CASSLGSRGYTEAFF.

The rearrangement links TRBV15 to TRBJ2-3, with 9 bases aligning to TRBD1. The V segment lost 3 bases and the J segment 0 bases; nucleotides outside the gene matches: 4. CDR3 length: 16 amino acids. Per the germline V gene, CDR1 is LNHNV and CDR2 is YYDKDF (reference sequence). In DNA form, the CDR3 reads TGTGCCACCAGCAGGGAGGGACAGGGAAGCACAGATACGCAGTATTTT. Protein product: CATSREGQGSTDTQYF.

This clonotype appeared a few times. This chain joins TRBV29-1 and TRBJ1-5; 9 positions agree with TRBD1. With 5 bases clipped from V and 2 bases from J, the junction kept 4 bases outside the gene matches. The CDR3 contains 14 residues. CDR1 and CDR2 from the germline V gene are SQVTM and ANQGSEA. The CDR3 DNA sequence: TGCAGCGTTCGGGACAGGGAGGGCAATCAGCCCCAGCATTTT. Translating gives CSVRDREGNQPQHF. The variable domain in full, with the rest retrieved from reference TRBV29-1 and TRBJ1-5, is SAVISQKPSRDICQRGTSLTIQCQVDSQVTMMFWYRQQPGQSLTLIATANQGSEATYESGFVIDKFPISRPNLTFSTLTVSNMSPEDSSIYLCSVRDREGNQPQHFGDGTRLSIL.

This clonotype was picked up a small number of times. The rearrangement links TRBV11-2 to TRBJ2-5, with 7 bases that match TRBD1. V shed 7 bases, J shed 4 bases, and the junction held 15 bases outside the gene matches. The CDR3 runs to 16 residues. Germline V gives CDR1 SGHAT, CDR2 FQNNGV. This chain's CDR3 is CASTLSGQPARETQYF. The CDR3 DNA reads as TGTGCCAGCACCCTGTCGGGACAGCCAGCCCGAGAGACCCAGTACTTC. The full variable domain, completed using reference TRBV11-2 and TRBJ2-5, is EAGVAQSPRYKIIEKRQSVAFWCNPISGHATLYWYQQILGQGPKLLIQFQNNGVVDDSQLPKDRFSAERLKGVDSTLKIQPAKLEDSAVYLCASTLSGQPARETQYFGPGTRLLVL.

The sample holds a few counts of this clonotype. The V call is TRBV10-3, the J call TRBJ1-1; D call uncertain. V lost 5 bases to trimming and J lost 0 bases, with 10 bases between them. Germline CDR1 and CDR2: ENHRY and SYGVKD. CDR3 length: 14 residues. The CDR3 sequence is CAISKDVMNTEAFF. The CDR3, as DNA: TGTGCCATCAGTAAGGACGTAATGAACACTGAAGCTTTCTTT.

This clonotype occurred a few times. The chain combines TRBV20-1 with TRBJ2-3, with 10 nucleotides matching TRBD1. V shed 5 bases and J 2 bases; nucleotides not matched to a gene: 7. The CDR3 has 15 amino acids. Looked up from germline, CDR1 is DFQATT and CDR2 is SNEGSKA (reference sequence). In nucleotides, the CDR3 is TGCAGTGCTTACCGGGACAGGGGATTCACAGATACGCAGTATTTT. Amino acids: CSAYRDRGFTDTQYF.

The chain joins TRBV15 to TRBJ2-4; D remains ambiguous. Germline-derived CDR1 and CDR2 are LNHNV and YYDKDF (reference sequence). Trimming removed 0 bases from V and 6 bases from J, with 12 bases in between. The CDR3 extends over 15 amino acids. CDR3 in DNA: TGTGCCACCAGCAGAGATTCGACTCCCGGAAACATTCAGTACTTC. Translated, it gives CATSRDSTPGNIQYF.

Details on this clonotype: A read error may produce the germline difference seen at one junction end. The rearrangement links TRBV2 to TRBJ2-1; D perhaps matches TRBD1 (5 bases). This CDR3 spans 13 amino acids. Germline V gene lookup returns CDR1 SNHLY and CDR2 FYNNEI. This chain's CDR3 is CTSSELTDYEQFF. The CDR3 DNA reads TGTACCAGCAGTGAGTTGACAGACTATGAGCAGTTCTTC.

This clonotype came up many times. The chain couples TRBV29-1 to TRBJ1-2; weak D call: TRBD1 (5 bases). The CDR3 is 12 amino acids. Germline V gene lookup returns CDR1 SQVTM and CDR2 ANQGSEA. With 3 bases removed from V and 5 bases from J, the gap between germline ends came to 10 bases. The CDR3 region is CSVDPDSYGYTF. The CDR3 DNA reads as TGCAGCGTTGATCCTGACAGTTATGGCTACACCTTC.

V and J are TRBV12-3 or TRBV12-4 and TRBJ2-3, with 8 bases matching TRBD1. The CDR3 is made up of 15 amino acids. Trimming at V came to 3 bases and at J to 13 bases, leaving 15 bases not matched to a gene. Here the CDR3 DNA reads TGTGCCAGCAGTTTGATCGCGACTCAGGGGGCAACGGAGTATTTT. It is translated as CASSLIATQGATEYF.

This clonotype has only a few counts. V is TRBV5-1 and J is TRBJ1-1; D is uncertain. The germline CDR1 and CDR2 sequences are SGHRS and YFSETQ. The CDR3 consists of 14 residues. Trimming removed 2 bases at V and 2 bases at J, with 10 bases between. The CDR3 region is CASSLVAGNTEAFF. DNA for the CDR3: TGCGCCAGCAGCTTAGTGGCGGGAAACACTGAAGCTTTCTTT.

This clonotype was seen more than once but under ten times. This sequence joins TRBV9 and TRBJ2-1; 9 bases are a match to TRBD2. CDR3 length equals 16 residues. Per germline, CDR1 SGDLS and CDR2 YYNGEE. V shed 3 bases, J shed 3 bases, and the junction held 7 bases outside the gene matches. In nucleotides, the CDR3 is TGTGCCAGCAGCGGACCAAGCGGGGGGATCTACAATGAGCAGTTCTTC. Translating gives CASSGPSGGIYNEQFF.

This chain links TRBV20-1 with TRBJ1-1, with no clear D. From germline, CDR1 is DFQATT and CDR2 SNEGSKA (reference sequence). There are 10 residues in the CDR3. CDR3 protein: CSVRSSEAFF. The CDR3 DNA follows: TGCAGCGTACGGTCCTCAGAAGCTTTCTTT.

The DNA of the CDR3 is TGCAGCGTTCTAAACAGGGAGGAGACCCAGTACTTC. Translated, it gives CSVLNREETQYF. The genes are TRBV29-1 and TRBJ2-7, with TRBD1 as a possible D gene (6 bases). The J call may be in error: the DNA end matches TRBJ2-5 better. This CDR3 contains 12 residues. CDR1 is SQVTM and CDR2 is ANQGSEA in the germline V gene.

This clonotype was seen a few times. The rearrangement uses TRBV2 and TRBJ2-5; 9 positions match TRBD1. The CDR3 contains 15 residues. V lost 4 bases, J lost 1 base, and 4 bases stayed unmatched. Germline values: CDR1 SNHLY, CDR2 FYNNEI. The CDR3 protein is CASSVGQGPQETQYF. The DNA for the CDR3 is TGTGCCAGCAGTGTGGGACAGGGTCCCCAAGAGACCCAGTACTTC. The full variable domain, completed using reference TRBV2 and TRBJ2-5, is EPEVTQTPSHQVTQMGQEVILRCVPISNHLYFYWYRQILGQKVEFLVSFYNNEISEKSEIFDDQFSVERPDGSNFTLKIRSTKLEDSAMYFCASSVGQGPQETQYFGPGTRLLVL.

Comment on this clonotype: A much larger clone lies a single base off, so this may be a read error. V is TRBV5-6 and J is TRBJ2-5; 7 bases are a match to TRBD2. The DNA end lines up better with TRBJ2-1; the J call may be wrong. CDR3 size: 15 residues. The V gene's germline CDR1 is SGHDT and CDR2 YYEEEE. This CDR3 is CASSLAGRAQETQFF. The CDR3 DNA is TGTGCCAGCAGCTTAGCGGGGCGGGCCCAAGAGACCCAGTTCTTC.

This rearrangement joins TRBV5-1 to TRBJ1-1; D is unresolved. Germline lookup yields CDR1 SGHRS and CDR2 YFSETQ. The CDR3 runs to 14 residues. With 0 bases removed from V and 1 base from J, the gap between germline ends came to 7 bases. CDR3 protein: CASSLVQENTEAFF. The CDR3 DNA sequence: TGCGCCAGCAGCTTGGTTCAGGAGAACACTGAAGCTTTCTTT.

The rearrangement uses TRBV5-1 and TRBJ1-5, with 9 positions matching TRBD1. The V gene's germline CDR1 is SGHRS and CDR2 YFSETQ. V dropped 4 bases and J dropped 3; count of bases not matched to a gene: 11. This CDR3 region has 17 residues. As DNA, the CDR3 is TGCGCCAGCAGCCCAGGACAGGGGATGTGGGACAATCAGCCCCAGCATTTT. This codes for CASSPGQGMWDNQPQHF.

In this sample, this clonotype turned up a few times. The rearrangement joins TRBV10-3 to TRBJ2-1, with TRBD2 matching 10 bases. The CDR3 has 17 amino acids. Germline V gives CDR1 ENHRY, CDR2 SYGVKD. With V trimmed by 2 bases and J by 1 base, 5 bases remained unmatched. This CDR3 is CAISELGLADSYNEQFF. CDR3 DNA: TGTGCCATCAGTGAGCTAGGACTAGCGGATTCCTACAATGAGCAGTTCTTC.

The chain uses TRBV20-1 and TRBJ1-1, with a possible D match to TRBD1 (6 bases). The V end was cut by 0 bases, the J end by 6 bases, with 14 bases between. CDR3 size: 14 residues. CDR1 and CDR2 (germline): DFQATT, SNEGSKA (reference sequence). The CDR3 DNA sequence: TGCAGTGCTAGAGAAGAACAGGGTTCCCCTGAAGCTTTCTTT. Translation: CSAREEQGSPEAFF.

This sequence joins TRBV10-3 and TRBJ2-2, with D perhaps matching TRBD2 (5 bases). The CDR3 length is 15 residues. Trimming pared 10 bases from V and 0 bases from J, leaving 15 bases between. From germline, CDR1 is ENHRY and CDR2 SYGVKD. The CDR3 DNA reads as TGTGCCACCAGGTCAACTAGGGCGAACACCGGGGAGCTGTTTTTT. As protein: CATRSTRANTGELFF.

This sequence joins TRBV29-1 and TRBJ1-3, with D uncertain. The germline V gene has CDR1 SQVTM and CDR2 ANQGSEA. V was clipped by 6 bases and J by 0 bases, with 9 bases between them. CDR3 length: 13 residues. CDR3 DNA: TGCAGCGTCGAGAGTATCTCTGGAAACACCATATATTTT. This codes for CSVESISGNTIYF.